The rows below give T cell receptor beta chains drawn from one sample of a study of T-cell memory formation after mild COVID-19. TCRdb redid the calling of the 5' RACE reads with MiXCR, one entry per CDR3 protein. The table has under 150,000 distinct CDR3 sequences, about a fifth seen once. Sequenced input: PBMCs or a T cell subset sorted from them (not recorded which). These receptors all stem from a man aged 18 to 35 who had mild COVID-19 (a few samples of this study predate the infection). Cell type and time point are not known. Both conserved end residues are part of each CDR3. The order of the fields is V gene, clone size, J gene, CDR3 protein. Clone size is not always given. Where it is, it says once, few, many or a class for expanded clones.

v_call: TRBV5-5; clone_size: few; j_call: TRBJ2-3; cdr3_aa: CASSQGRRTSTDTQYF
v_call: TRBV7-9; clone_size: few; j_call: TRBJ2-6; cdr3_aa: CASSPPPPGTNVLTF
v_call: TRBV19; clone_size: few; j_call: TRBJ2-1; cdr3_aa: CASSISEPSSYNEQFF
v_call: TRBV9; clone_size: NA; j_call: TRBJ2-3; cdr3_aa: CASSGTLPGDTQYF
v_call: TRBV10-3; clone_size: many; j_call: TRBJ2-1; cdr3_aa: CATRSGEQFF
v_call: TRBV20-1; clone_size: NA; j_call: TRBJ1-1; cdr3_aa: CSARDRNTEAFF
v_call: TRBV7-2; clone_size: NA; j_call: TRBJ1-2; cdr3_aa: CASLGGPNYGYTF
v_call: TRBV7-8; clone_size: NA; j_call: TRBJ2-1; cdr3_aa: CASSAQPDSYNEQFF
v_call: TRBV29-1; clone_size: NA; j_call: TRBJ2-3; cdr3_aa: CSVEGGRRQSTDTQYF
v_call: TRBV6-2/TRBV6-3; clone_size: once; j_call: TRBJ2-1; cdr3_aa: CASSYSRLAGNNEQFF
v_call: TRBV7-9; clone_size: few; j_call: TRBJ2-1; cdr3_aa: CASSSDLVLQDF
v_call: TRBV15; clone_size: few; j_call: TRBJ2-3; cdr3_aa: CATSGRWKSTDTQYF
v_call: TRBV27; clone_size: few; j_call: TRBJ2-5; cdr3_aa: CASSLVAGGETQYF
v_call: TRBV7-9; clone_size: NA; j_call: TRBJ2-5; cdr3_aa: CASSPLAGLQETQYF
v_call: TRBV6-2/TRBV6-3; clone_size: few; j_call: TRBJ2-7; cdr3_aa: CASSYPGQGIEQYF
v_call: TRBV7-7; clone_size: NA; j_call: TRBJ2-5; cdr3_aa: CASSKTSGGQETQYF
v_call: TRBV18; clone_size: NA; j_call: TRBJ2-1; cdr3_aa: CASSQEGWHEQFF
v_call: TRBV29-1; clone_size: NA; j_call: TRBJ2-3; cdr3_aa: CSVPGRADTQYF
v_call: TRBV6-6; clone_size: few; j_call: TRBJ1-6; cdr3_aa: CASSSTSSYNSPLHF
v_call: TRBV13; clone_size: NA; j_call: TRBJ2-1; cdr3_aa: CASSPTGLAGGDNEQFF
v_call: TRBV7-2; clone_size: many; j_call: TRBJ2-3; cdr3_aa: CASSFLRLAGGTDTQYF
v_call: TRBV24-1; clone_size: many; j_call: TRBJ2-3; cdr3_aa: CATSETTSGGSRTDTQYF
v_call: TRBV4-3; clone_size: NA; j_call: TRBJ2-3; cdr3_aa: CASSQGTGVTDTQYF
v_call: TRBV7-8; clone_size: many; j_call: TRBJ2-1; cdr3_aa: CASILWRGGWNEQFF
v_call: TRBV24-1; clone_size: few; j_call: TRBJ2-1; cdr3_aa: CATSDPDRSPYNEQFF
v_call: TRBV12-3/TRBV12-4; clone_size: NA; j_call: TRBJ1-1; cdr3_aa: CASSLPIGPKGHTEAFF
v_call: TRBV6-2/TRBV6-3; clone_size: once; j_call: TRBJ2-5; cdr3_aa: CASSYGLAGAETQYF
v_call: TRBV12-3/TRBV12-4; clone_size: few; j_call: TRBJ2-5; cdr3_aa: CASSSGTGIQETQYF
v_call: TRBV25-1; clone_size: NA; j_call: TRBJ2-7; cdr3_aa: CASSRWTGGYNEQYF
v_call: TRBV7-2; clone_size: NA; j_call: TRBJ1-1; cdr3_aa: CASSFFRVNTEAFF
v_call: TRBV7-9; clone_size: few; j_call: TRBJ1-5; cdr3_aa: CASSPDRFNQPQHF
v_call: TRBV12-3/TRBV12-4; clone_size: NA; j_call: TRBJ1-5; cdr3_aa: CASSLFRQPQHF
v_call: TRBV7-7; clone_size: few; j_call: TRBJ2-2; cdr3_aa: CASSPGARPGELFF
v_call: TRBV4-3; clone_size: few; j_call: TRBJ2-1; cdr3_aa: CASSQVWTGGNEQFF
v_call: TRBV7-9; clone_size: NA; j_call: TRBJ2-1; cdr3_aa: CASRGRFSYNEQFF
v_call: TRBV4-1; clone_size: few; j_call: TRBJ2-5; cdr3_aa: CASSQGGTMPPQETQYF
v_call: TRBV7-9; clone_size: few; j_call: TRBJ2-7; cdr3_aa: CASSSPGTSYEQYF
v_call: TRBV12-3/TRBV12-4; clone_size: few; j_call: TRBJ1-5; cdr3_aa: CASSLVPPINQPQHF
v_call: TRBV9; clone_size: few; j_call: TRBJ2-1; cdr3_aa: CASVRTGRDEQFF
v_call: TRBV7-9; clone_size: NA; j_call: TRBJ1-2; cdr3_aa: CASSSTGGFNYGYTF
v_call: TRBV28; clone_size: few; j_call: TRBJ2-3; cdr3_aa: CASKAAGDTQYF
v_call: TRBV20-1; clone_size: NA; j_call: TRBJ1-2; cdr3_aa: CSAPIGGYTF
v_call: TRBV7-9; clone_size: few; j_call: TRBJ2-7; cdr3_aa: CASSLGQGSGYEQYF
v_call: TRBV28; clone_size: NA; j_call: TRBJ2-3; cdr3_aa: CASSSGTSGSDTQYF
v_call: TRBV9; clone_size: few; j_call: TRBJ2-1; cdr3_aa: CASSVTSGGLNEQFF
v_call: TRBV7-9; clone_size: NA; j_call: TRBJ1-1; cdr3_aa: CASSFENTEAFF
v_call: TRBV7-9; clone_size: few; j_call: TRBJ2-1; cdr3_aa: CASSSQTEQFF
v_call: TRBV4-1; clone_size: few; j_call: TRBJ2-1; cdr3_aa: CASSRGRGEDEQFF
v_call: TRBV6-1; clone_size: few; j_call: TRBJ2-1; cdr3_aa: CASSEIWGDREQFF
v_call: TRBV7-3; clone_size: NA; j_call: TRBJ2-3; cdr3_aa: CASGIAGGFTDTQYF
v_call: TRBV7-9; clone_size: NA; j_call: TRBJ2-1; cdr3_aa: CASSGTGNNEQFF
v_call: TRBV24-1; clone_size: many; j_call: TRBJ2-1; cdr3_aa: CATSDPRTGGLEQFF
v_call: TRBV12-3/TRBV12-4; clone_size: few; j_call: TRBJ1-1; cdr3_aa: CASSLGSAEAFF
v_call: TRBV4-2; clone_size: few; j_call: TRBJ1-1; cdr3_aa: CASSIQTDLNTEAFF
v_call: TRBV4-3; clone_size: NA; j_call: TRBJ2-7; cdr3_aa: CASSQVGRQRGEQYF
v_call: TRBV4-1; clone_size: few; j_call: TRBJ2-7; cdr3_aa: CASSQGTGIYEQYF
v_call: TRBV7-8; clone_size: few; j_call: TRBJ2-3; cdr3_aa: CASRLTDTQYF
v_call: TRBV15; clone_size: NA; j_call: TRBJ2-2; cdr3_aa: CATKTGTGGELFF
v_call: TRBV5-6; clone_size: NA; j_call: TRBJ1-1; cdr3_aa: CASSRTGQGYTEAFF
v_call: TRBV2; clone_size: few; j_call: TRBJ2-7; cdr3_aa: CASSAPNLAGIAYEQYF